Following are 23 T cell receptor beta chains from one sample sequenced in a study of blood T cell repertoires in COVID-19. Profiling relied on immunoSEQ multiplex PCR, and the TCRdb table lists in-frame clones only, not all of them. In the table there are 40,000 to 55,000 clones, almost 90% of which are singletons. The sequencing input was peripheral blood. Receptor source: a human donor in a cohort sampled during active COVID-19.

The chain links TRBV12-5 to TRBJ1-5; possibly TRBD1 for D (6 bases). The CDR3 sequence is 14 residues long. The germline V gene has CDR1 LGHNT and CDR2 FRNRAP. Trimming left V 7 bases short and J 7 bases short, with 17 bases between. The CDR3 loop is CASVGGGTQQPQHF. The CDR3, as DNA: TGTGCTAGTGTTGGGGGGGGGACACAACAGCCCCAGCATTTT.

The chain carries TRBV4-3 and TRBJ1-4; a weak D match, TRBD1 (6 bases). Germline V gene lookup returns CDR1 LGHNA and CDR2 YSLEER. Trimming shortened V by 0 bases and J by 7 bases, and 9 bases separated the two germline ends. This CDR3 has 14 residues. In nucleotides, the CDR3 is TGCGCCAGCAGCCAAGATAGGGGGAGTGAAAAACTGTTTTTT. Its protein product is CASSQDRGSEKLFF.

The chain carries TRBV6-2 or TRBV6-3 and TRBJ1-6; 7 bases align to TRBD1. The CDR3 is made up of 14 amino acids. The V gene's germline CDR1 is MNHEY and CDR2 SVGEGT. The trim removed 0 bases at V and 10 bases at J, leaving 3 bases unmatched. The chain's CDR3 is CASSYSTGLSPLHF. DNA of the CDR3: TGTGCCAGCAGTTACTCGACAGGGTTGTCACCCCTCCACTTT.

The chain combines TRBV3-1 (or the pseudogene TRBV3-2) with TRBJ1-3; D is possibly TRBD1 (5 bases). Trimming stripped 0 bases from V and 0 bases from J, with 9 bases between. The CDR3 has 16 amino acids. Germline CDR1 is LGHDT and CDR2 is YNNKEL (reference sequence). CDR3: CASSQDSTVSGNTIYF. The CDR3 DNA reads TGTGCCAGCAGCCAAGACTCGACAGTCTCTGGAAACACCATATATTTT.

The chain is built from TRBV3-1 (or the pseudogene TRBV3-2) and TRBJ1-6; D remains ambiguous. There are 13 residues in the CDR3. V dropped 0 bases and J dropped 8 bases, with 5 bases sitting between them. The V gene's germline CDR1 is LGHDT and CDR2 YNNKEL (reference sequence). CDR3 sequence reads: CASSQDPDSPLHF. The DNA of the CDR3 is TGTGCCAGCAGCCAAGATCCCGATTCACCCCTCCACTTT.

The chain uses TRBV12-5 and TRBJ2-2; D is undetermined. Germline values: CDR1 LGHNT, CDR2 FRNRAP. V lost 5 bases and J lost 2, with 9 bases in between. The CDR3 is made up of 14 amino acids. The CDR3 sequence is CASGQSGNTGELFF. The CDR3 nucleotides are TGTGCTAGTGGTCAATCAGGTAACACCGGGGAGCTGTTTTTT.

J is TRBJ2-3 and V is TRBV10-3; D remains unclear. The V end lost 0 bases, the J end lost 5 bases, and 3 bases lay between the germline ends. Looked up from germline, CDR1 is ENHRY and CDR2 is SYGVKD. The length of the CDR3 is 12 residues. CDR3 coding DNA: TGTGCCATCAGTGAGTCCTTAGATACGCAGTATTTT. Its protein product is CAISESLDTQYF.

This clone was observed once. The CDR3 sequence: CASSPGTSGGWGNEQFF. CDR3 coding DNA: TGTGCCAGCAGCCCGGGGACTAGCGGGGGGTGGGGAAATGAGCAGTTCTTC. The rearrangement uses TRBV13 and TRBJ2-1; 15 bases are a match to TRBD2. CDR3 length equals 17 residues. The trim removed 5 bases at V and 7 bases at J, leaving 9 bases unmatched. CDR1 is PRHDT, CDR2 FYEKMQ, per germline (reference sequence).

V and J are TRBV5-4 and TRBJ2-7; D unresolved. Trimming pared 1 base from V and 2 bases from J, leaving 7 bases between. Per germline, CDR1 SGHNT and CDR2 YYREEE (reference sequence). The CDR3 contains 13 residues. In DNA form, the CDR3 reads TGTGCCAGCAGCTTGAATCAGGCCTACGAGCAGTACTTC. Encoded protein: CASSLNQAYEQYF.

This chain joins TRBV3-1 (or the pseudogene TRBV3-2) and TRBJ2-2; weak D call: TRBD2 (6 bases). Trimming left V 0 bases short and J 6 bases short, with 14 bases between. The CDR3 has 16 residues. Germline V gene data show CDR1 as LGHDT and CDR2 as YNNKEL (reference sequence). Here the CDR3 reads CASSQEGREESGELFF. In nucleotides, the CDR3 is TGTGCCAGCAGCCAAGAAGGCAGGGAGGAGTCCGGGGAGCTGTTTTTT.

The J gene is TRBJ1-2, the V gene TRBV2; D unclear. V gave up 3 bases and J gave up 8 bases, with 10 bases separating them. This CDR3 comprises 12 residues. Germline V gives CDR1 SNHLY, CDR2 FYNNEI. In DNA, the CDR3 is TGTGCCAGCAGTGAGTTCGTGGAGGGCTACACCTTC. This translates into CASSEFVEGYTF.

The chain is built from TRBV2 and TRBJ2-2, with TRBD1 matching 10 bases. This CDR3 comprises 16 residues. Germline CDR1 is SNHLY and CDR2 is FYNNEI. The trim removed 6 bases at V and 6 bases at J, leaving 10 bases unmatched. The CDR3 DNA reads as TGTGCCAGCAGGGCGACCGGGACAGGGGCCGCCGGGGAGCTGTTTTTT. Amino acid sequence: CASRATGTGAAGELFF.

This clone came up a few times. The rearrangement joins TRBV5-5 to TRBJ2-7, with 8 bases matching TRBD1. With 4 bases clipped from V and 3 bases from J, the junction kept 9 bases outside the gene matches. The germline CDR1 and CDR2 sequences are SGHKS and YYEKEE (reference sequence). This CDR3 contains 15 residues. The CDR3 sequence: CASSLDRAELYEQYF. CDR3 in DNA: TGTGCCAGCAGCCTGGACAGGGCGGAACTCTACGAGCAGTACTTC.

The chain uses TRBV4-1 and TRBJ1-1, with D tentatively TRBD1 (6 bases). The ends were cut back, 5 bases at V and 1 base at J, with 29 bases in the middle. The germline V gene has CDR1 MGHRA and CDR2 YSYEKL. The CDR3 consists of 20 residues. For the CDR3, the DNA is TGCGCCAGCAGCTCCAGCTCCCGACTACAGGGAGGGAGAGAGAACACTGAAGCTTTCTTT. Its translation is CASSSSSRLQGGRENTEAFF.

This clone was recorded once. The chain joins TRBV4-3 to TRBJ2-1, with D maybe TRBD1 (6 bases). V was cut by 0 bases and J by 2 bases, with 20 bases left in between. Germline lookup yields CDR1 LGHNA and CDR2 YSLEER. The CDR3 is made up of 19 amino acids. As DNA, the CDR3 is TGCGCCAGCAGCCAAGATGGGGTCCCACAGGGCCGCCCCTACAATGAGCAGTTCTTC. This codes for CASSQDGVPQGRPYNEQFF.

The chain joins TRBV11-3 to TRBJ2-2; unclear D gene. Trimming removed 0 bases from V and 7 bases from J, with 6 bases in between. Germline V gene sequence: CDR1 SGHNT, CDR2 YENEEA. The CDR3 is 13 amino acids. The CDR3 DNA sequence: TGTGCCAGCAGCTTAGACCCCATCGGGGAGCTGTTTTTT. Translating gives CASSLDPIGELFF.

The chain employs TRBV6-5 and TRBJ2-7; 8 bases agree with TRBD1. The V segment lost 7 bases and the J segment 5 bases; nucleotides outside the gene matches: 4. The CDR3 runs 12 residues. Germline assignment: CDR1 MNHEY and CDR2 SVGAGI. CDR3 bases: TGTGCCAGCACAAACAGGGGGAACGAGCAGTACTTC. Its protein product is CASTNRGNEQYF.

The V gene is TRBV4-2, the J gene TRBJ1-4; D is unclear. CDR1 and CDR2 (germline): LGHNA, YNFKEQ. The V gene lost 2 bases and the J gene lost 10 bases, with 11 bases spanning the gap. This CDR3 spans 13 amino acids. The CDR3 loop reads CASSQSTSGKLFF. DNA for the CDR3: TGTGCCAGCAGCCAATCAACGTCCGGAAAACTGTTTTTT.

The chain has TRBV24-1 and TRBJ1-2; TRBD1 is a possible D gene (6 bases). The germline V gene has CDR1 KGHDR and CDR2 SFDVKD. Trimming shortened V by 5 bases and J by 7 bases, and 10 bases separated the two germline ends. This CDR3 is 12 amino acids long. In nucleotides, the CDR3 is TGTGCCACCAGTGCGGCAGGGGCTGGCTACACCTTC. Translation: CATSAAGAGYTF.

The gene calls are TRBV19 and TRBJ1-3; D gene ambiguous. CDR3 size: 13 residues. Germline values: CDR1 LNHDA, CDR2 SQIVND (reference sequence). V shed 1 base and J shed 8 bases, with 9 bases lying between them. The CDR3 DNA follows: TGTGCCAGTAGTATAGCCCAGTCGCACACCATATATTTT. It translates to CASSIAQSHTIYF.

The count of this clone is one. The genes are TRBV7-9 and TRBJ2-7; D unresolved. This CDR3 comprises 11 residues. From germline, CDR1 is SEHNR and CDR2 FQNEAQ (reference sequence). Trimming cost V 1 base and J 6 bases, with 4 bases left between them. The DNA for the CDR3 is TGTGCCAGCAGCTTAGGGCCCGAGCAGTACTTC. Translated: CASSLGPEQYF.

The chain combines TRBV7-3 with TRBJ1-2; 8 bases line up with TRBD1. CDR3 length: 13 residues. Germline lookup yields CDR1 SGHTA and CDR2 FQGTGA. V lost 5 bases to trimming and J lost 3 bases; unmatched junction nucleotides: 2. The CDR3 region has the DNA TGTGCCAGCAGCCCGGGACAGGACTATGGCTACACCTTC. Its protein is CASSPGQDYGYTF.

The rearrangement links TRBV9 to TRBJ1-1; possibly TRBD1 for D (6 bases). Trimming shortened V by 1 base and J by 3 bases, and 19 bases separated the two germline ends. This CDR3 region has 17 residues. The germline gives CDR1 SGDLS, CDR2 YYNGEE. CDR3: CASSVWNGGRSDTEAFF. The CDR3 DNA sequence: TGTGCCAGCAGCGTATGGAATGGGGGCAGGTCAGACACTGAAGCTTTCTTT.